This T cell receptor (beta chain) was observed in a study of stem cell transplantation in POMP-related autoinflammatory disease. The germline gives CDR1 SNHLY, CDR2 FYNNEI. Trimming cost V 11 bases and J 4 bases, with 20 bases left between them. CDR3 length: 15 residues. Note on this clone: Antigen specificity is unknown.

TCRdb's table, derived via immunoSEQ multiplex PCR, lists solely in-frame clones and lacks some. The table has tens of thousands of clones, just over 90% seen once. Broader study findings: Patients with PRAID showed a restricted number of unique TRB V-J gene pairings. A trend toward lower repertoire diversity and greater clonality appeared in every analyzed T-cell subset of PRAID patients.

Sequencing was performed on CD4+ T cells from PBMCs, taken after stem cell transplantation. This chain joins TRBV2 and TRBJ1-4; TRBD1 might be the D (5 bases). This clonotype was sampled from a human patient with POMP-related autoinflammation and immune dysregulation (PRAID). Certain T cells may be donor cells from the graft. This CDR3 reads CAAKKDGRVNEKLFF. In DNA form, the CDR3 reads TGTGCCGCCAAGAAGGATGGCAGGGTTAATGAAAAACTGTTTTTT. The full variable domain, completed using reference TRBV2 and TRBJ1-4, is EPEVTQTPSHQVTQMGQEVILRCVPISNHLYFYWYRQILGQKVEFLVSFYNNEISEKSEIFDDQFSVERPDGSNFTLKIRSTKLEDSAMYFCAAKKDGRVNEKLFFGSGTQLSVL.